This T cell receptor (beta chain) derives from a study of monozygotic twins with inflammatory bowel disease. Using the 5' RACE reads, TCRdb records one entry per CDR3 protein without DNA. The listing records a few hundred thousand distinct CDR3 sequences. The germline V gene encodes CDR1 SGHTA and CDR2 FQGNSA. CDR3 size: 14 residues. In the case of this clonotype: Its antigen is not identified.

The study, taken as a whole, reports: IBD-affected twins scored below their healthy co-twins in TCRbeta diversity (inverse Simpson).

The gene calls are TRBV7-2 and TRBJ2-3; TCRdb reports TRBD1, a call that lacks DNA to check it against. This receptor was obtained from a human donor with ulcerative colitis or Crohn's disease, or a healthy co-twin of an affected twin (not recorded which). The sequencing input was blood. This chain's CDR3 is CASSSRQTSDTQYF. Based on the CDR3 plus reference TRBV7-2 and TRBJ2-3, the full variable domain is GAGVSQSPSNKVTEKGKDVELRCDPISGHTALYWYRQSLGQGLEFLIYFQGNSAPDKSGLPSDRFSAERTGGSVSTLTIQRTQQEDSAVYLCASSSRQTSDTQYFGPGTRLTVL.